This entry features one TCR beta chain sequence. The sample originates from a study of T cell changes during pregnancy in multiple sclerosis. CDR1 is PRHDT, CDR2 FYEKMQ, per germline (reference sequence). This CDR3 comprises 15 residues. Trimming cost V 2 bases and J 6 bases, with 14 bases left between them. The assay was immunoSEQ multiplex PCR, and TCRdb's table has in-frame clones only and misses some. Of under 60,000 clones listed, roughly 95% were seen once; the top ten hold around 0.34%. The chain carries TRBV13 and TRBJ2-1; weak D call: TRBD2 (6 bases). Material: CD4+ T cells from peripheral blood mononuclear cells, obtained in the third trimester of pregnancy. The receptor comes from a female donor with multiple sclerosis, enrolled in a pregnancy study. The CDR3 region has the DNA TGTGCCAGCAGCTTAAGGAGGGGCACGGGCAATGAGCAGTTCTTC. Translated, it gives CASSLRRGTGNEQFF.